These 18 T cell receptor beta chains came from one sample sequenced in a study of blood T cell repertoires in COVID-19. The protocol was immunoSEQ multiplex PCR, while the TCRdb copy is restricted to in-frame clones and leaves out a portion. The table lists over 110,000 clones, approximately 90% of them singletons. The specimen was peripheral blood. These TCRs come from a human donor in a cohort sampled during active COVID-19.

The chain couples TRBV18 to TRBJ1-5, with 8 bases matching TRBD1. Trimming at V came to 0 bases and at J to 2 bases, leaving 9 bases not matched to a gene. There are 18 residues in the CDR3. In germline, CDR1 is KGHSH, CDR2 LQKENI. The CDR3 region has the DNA TGTGCCAGCTCACCACCGGTACAGGGGGTATTTGGCAATCAGCCCCAGCATTTT. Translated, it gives CASSPPVQGVFGNQPQHF. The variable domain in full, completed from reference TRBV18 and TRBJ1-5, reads NAGVMQNPRHLVRRRGQEARLRCSPMKGHSHVYWYRQLPEEGLKFMVYLQKENIIDESGMPKERFSAEFPKEGPSILRIQQVVRGDSAAYFCASSPPVQGVFGNQPQHFGDGTRLSIL.

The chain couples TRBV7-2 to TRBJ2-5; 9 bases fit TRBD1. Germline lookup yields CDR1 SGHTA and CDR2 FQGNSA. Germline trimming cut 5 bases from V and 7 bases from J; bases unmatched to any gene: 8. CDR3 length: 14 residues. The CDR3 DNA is TGTGCCAGCAGCGTGGGACAGGGCCACTTGACCCAGTACTTC. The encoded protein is CASSVGQGHLTQYF.

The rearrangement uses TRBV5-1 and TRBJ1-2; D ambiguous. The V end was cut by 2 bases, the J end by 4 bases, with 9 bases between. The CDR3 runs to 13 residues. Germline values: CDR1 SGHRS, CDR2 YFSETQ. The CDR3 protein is CASSFGSPYGYTF. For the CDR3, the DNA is TGCGCCAGCAGCTTCGGGAGCCCCTATGGCTACACCTTC.

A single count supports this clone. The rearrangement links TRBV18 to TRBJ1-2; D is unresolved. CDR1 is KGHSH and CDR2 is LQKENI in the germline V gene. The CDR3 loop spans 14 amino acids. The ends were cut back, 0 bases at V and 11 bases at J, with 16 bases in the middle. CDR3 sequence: CASSPPQRRAEYTF. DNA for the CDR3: TGTGCCAGCTCACCACCGCAGCGGAGAGCGGAGTACACCTTC.

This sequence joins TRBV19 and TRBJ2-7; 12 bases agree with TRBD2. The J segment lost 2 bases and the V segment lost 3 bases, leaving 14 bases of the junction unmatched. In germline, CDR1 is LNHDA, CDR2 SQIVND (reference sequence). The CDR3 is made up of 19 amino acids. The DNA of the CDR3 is TGTGCCAGTAGTATTTCAGGTTACGGGACTAGCGGGTCGACCTACGAGCAGTACTTC. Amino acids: CASSISGYGTSGSTYEQYF.

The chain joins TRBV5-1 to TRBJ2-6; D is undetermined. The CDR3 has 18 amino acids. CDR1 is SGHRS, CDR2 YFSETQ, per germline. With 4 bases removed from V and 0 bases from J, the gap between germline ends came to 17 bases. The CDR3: CASSKTLEVASGANVLTF. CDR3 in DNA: TGCGCCAGCAGCAAGACTCTGGAAGTTGCCTCTGGGGCCAACGTCCTGACTTTC.

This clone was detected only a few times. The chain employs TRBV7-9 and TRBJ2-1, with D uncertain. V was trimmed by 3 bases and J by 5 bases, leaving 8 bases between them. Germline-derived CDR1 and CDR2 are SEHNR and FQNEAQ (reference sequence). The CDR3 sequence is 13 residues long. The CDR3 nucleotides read TGTGCCAGCAGCTTTTTCAGTGACAATGAGCAGTTCTTC. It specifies CASSFFSDNEQFF.

CDR3 coding DNA: TGTGCCAGCAGTGAAGGGGGACAGGCCACTGAAGCTTTCTTT. It translates to CASSEGGQATEAFF. This chain uses TRBV25-1 with TRBJ1-1, with 8 bases that match TRBD1. Germline loops: CDR1 MGHDK, CDR2 SYGVNS. V gave up 2 bases and J gave up 4 bases; unmatched junction bases: 3. The CDR3 runs to 14 residues.

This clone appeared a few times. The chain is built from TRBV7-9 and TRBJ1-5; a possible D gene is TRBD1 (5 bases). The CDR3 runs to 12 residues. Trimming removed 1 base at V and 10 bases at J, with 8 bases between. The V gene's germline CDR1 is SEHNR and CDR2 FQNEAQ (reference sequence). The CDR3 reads CASSLGGLPQHF. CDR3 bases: TGTGCCAGCAGCTTAGGGGGACTCCCCCAGCATTTT.

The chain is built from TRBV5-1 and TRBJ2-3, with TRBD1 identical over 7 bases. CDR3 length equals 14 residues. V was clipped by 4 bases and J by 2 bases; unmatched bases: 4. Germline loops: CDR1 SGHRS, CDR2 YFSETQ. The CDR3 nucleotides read TGCGCCAGCAGCCAACAGGGGATCACAGATACGCAGTATTTT. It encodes CASSQQGITDTQYF.

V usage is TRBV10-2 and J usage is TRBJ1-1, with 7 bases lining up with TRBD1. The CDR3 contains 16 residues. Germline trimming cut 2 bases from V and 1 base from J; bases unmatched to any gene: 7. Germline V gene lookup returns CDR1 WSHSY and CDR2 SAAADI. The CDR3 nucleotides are TGCGCCAGCAGTGAGCCCATGGGACAGACGAACACTGAAGCTTTCTTT. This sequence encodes CASSEPMGQTNTEAFF.

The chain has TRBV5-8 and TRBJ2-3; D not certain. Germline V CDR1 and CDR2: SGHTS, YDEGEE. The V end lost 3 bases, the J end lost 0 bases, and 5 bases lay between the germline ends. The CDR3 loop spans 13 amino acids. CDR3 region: CASSSPSTDTQYF. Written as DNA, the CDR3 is TGTGCCAGCAGCTCCCCTAGCACAGATACGCAGTATTTT.

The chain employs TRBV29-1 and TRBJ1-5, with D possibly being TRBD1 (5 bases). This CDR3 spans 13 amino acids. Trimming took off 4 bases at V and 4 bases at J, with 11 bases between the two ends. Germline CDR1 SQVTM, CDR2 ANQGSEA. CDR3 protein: CSVGDGGNQPQHF. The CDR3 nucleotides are TGCAGCGTTGGGGACGGGGGGAATCAGCCCCAGCATTTT.

The CDR3 reads CASSYEGEGANVLTF. The DNA for the CDR3 is TGTGCCAGCAGTTACGAGGGCGAGGGGGCCAACGTCCTGACTTTC. This chain links TRBV6-6 with TRBJ2-6, with a tentative D call TRBD2 (5 bases). CDR3 length: 15 amino acids. Germline CDR1 reads MNHNY; CDR2 reads SVGAGI (reference sequence). V lost 2 bases to trimming and J lost 4 bases, with 9 bases between them.

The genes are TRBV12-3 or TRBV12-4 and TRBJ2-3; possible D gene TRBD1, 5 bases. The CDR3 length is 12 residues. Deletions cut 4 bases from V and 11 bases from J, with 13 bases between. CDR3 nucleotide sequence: TGTGCCAGCAGTTCCGCAGGGTTTAAGCAGTATTTT. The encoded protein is CASSSAGFKQYF.

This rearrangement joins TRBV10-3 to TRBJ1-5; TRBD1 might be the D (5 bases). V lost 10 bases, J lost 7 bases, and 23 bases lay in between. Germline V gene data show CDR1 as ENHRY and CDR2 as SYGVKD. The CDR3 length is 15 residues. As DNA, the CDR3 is TGTGCCACCCGGGAGGGGTCCCTAATTCGGCAGCCCCAGCATTTT. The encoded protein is CATREGSLIRQPQHF.

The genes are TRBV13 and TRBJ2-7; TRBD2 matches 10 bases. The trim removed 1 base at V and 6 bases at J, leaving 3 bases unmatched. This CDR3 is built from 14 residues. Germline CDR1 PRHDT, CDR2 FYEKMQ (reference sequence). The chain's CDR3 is CASSLVLAGSEQYF. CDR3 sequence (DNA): TGTGCCAGCAGCTTAGTACTAGCGGGGAGCGAGCAGTACTTC.

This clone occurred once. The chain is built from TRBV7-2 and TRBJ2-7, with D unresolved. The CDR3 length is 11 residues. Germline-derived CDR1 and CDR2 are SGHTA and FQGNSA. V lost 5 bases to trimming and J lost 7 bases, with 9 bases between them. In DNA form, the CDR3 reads TGTGCCAGCAGCCCAGGCTGGGAGCAGTACTTC. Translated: CASSPGWEQYF.